The text below deals with one TCR beta chain. Its recognized antigen is unknown. Base qualities are missing; no much larger clone stands one base away. These data belong to a study of blood T cell repertoires in COVID-19 (TCRdb year 2020). In terms of the full investigation: Samples from collaborators originated in the United States, Italy and Spain and spanned both the acute and convalescent phases of COVID-19. The samples were drawn from the first 160 participants of the ongoing ImmuneRACE study and from some 1,300 subjects provided by 6 global collaborators. The repertoires were released in a freely available public database meant as a resource for research on the immune response to SARS-CoV-2. The material from the prospective study consisted of cDNA or gDNA derived from T cells, B-cell-depleted T cells, or PBMCs. Where available, HLA class I and class II types were taken from metadata supplied by the sample provider and were not determined by assay-based typing. Nearly every sample came with metadata listing a de-identified subject ID, COVID-19 status, age in years and sex. The dataset comprised deeply sampled blood TCRbeta repertoires from subjects exposed to, actively infected with, or recovered from COVID-19. Overall study results and their limits: How much clinical and demographic metadata was included differed by source and by participant, and the metadata was provided uncurated.

The immunoSEQ Assay, a bias-controlled multiplex PCR, was used to amplify TCRbeta CDR3 regions from genomic DNA. In the paper's pipeline: The number of nucleated cells in each sample was estimated by amplification of reference gene primers within the assay. Sequence reads were collapsed and filtered to measure the absolute abundance of every unique TCRbeta CDR3 rearrangement. Productive Simpson clonality was computed per sample as the square root of Simpson's diversity index over productive rearrangements. Imported from immuneACCESS, the table was reduced by TCRdb to in-frame sequences with V and J called. These copies leave out some clones; in studies compared against another copy, an unresolved V gene accounts for under half, and the cause of the remainder is not known. That table supplies the V and J calls and clone size; D and trimming were determined from the DNA. This sample has around 170,000 clones in its table, and 70% to 90% of those were observed once. The ten largest clones capture approximately 3% of the sample.

Deletion took 4 bases off V and 5 bases off J, with a span of 15 bases between the germline ends. From the cysteine up to the phenylalanine, the CDR3 has a length of 16 residues. Of all the DNA, just the CDR3 is kept, 48 bases in frame from base 1. In the germline V gene, CDR1 corresponds to KGHSH and CDR2 to LQKENI. Whole blood was collected in K2EDTA tubes by collaborating institutions according to the institutions' own protocols. Collaborator samples were shipped for TCRbeta analysis as frozen whole blood, isolated PBMCs, or DNA extracted from either sample type. The sequence derives from a man aged 60-69 years with acute or convalescent COVID-19. The source material was peripheral blood. The rearrangement joined TRBV18 to TRBJ1-6, with an unclear D gene assignment. The CDR3 in this case is CASSRKRPGDNSPLHF. The DNA reads TGTGCCAGCTCACGTAAGCGGCCTGGTGATAATTCACCCCTCCACTTT.